Listed below are T cell receptor beta chains from one sample, sequenced in a study of OX40 agonist ivuxolimab in advanced cancers. Clones were read by immunoSEQ multiplex PCR, and TCRdb kept only the in-frame ones, dropping some. Of tens of thousands of clones listed, less than 85% are singletons. Sequencing was performed on CD4+ or CD8+ T cells sorted from blood, taken in a trial of the OX40 agonist ivuxolimab. Receptors were obtained from an adult with an advanced solid tumor such as melanoma, head and neck, liver or kidney cancer. Each CDR3 is given with its conserved first and last residue. D genes are given only for firm matches. Not all rows give a size; the values are once, few, many and, for expanded clones, a class.

TRBJ2-3,NA,TRBD2,TRBV5-8,TGTGCCAGCACTCGCGGGGGGGATAGTGCAGATACGCAGTATTTT,CASTRGGDSADTQYF
TRBJ2-3,NA,NA,TRBV29-1,TGCAGCGTTGGCGGGAGCACAGATACGCAGTATTTT,CSVGGSTDTQYF
TRBJ2-7,NA,NA,TRBV27,TGTGCCAGCAGTAGTGGATGGAGAATGGGCTACGAGCAGTACTTC,CASSSGWRMGYEQYF
TRBJ2-5,NA,NA,TRBV18,TGTGCCAGCTCACCAGCAGGGGACACAGAGACCCAGTACTTC,CASSPAGDTETQYF
TRBJ2-7,NA,NA,TRBV19,TGTGCCAGTAGTATATCCCCGGGACCCTACGAGCAGTACTTC,CASSISPGPYEQYF
TRBJ2-1,NA,NA,TRBV5-1,TGCGCCAGCAGCTTGGGGCCACTCACCAATGAGCAGTTCTTC,CASSLGPLTNEQFF
TRBJ1-4,NA,TRBD1,TRBV5-6,TGTGCCAGCAGCCCGGGGACAGGGACGCGCGAAAAACTGTTTTTT,CASSPGTGTREKLFF
TRBJ2-3,NA,NA,TRBV30,TGTGCCTGGCGGGTCAGCGGCGGAGGGAGAACAGATACGCAGTATTTT,CAWRVSGGGRTDTQYF
TRBJ2-3,NA,TRBD2,TRBV5-1,TGCGCCAGCAGCTTGTATCTGCGGGGGACAGATACGCAGTATTTT,CASSLYLRGTDTQYF
TRBJ1-1,NA,TRBD1,TRBV5-1,TGCGCCAGCACCAGGGACAGGGCCTTAACCGGGGCTTTCTTT,CASTRDRALTGAFF
TRBJ1-4,NA,NA,TRBV7-2,TGTGCCAGCAGCTTATGGGGGTCTGAAAAACTGTTTTTT,CASSLWGSEKLFF
TRBJ2-5,NA,NA,TRBV29-1,TGCAGCGTTATACTCTTACGTGTAGAGACCCAGTACTTC,CSVILLRVETQYF
TRBJ1-2,NA,NA,TRBV5-6,TGTGCCAGCAGCTTGGGTGCCGGCGTGGTGGACTATGGCTACACCTTC,CASSLGAGVVDYGYTF
TRBJ2-7,NA,TRBD2,TRBV7-2,TGTGCCAGCAGCTTGGGACTAGCGGGCTACGAGCAGTACTTC,CASSLGLAGYEQYF
TRBJ1-3,NA,NA,TRBV18,TGTGCCAGCTCACCGACAGAATGGGGAAACACCATATATTTT,CASSPTEWGNTIYF
TRBJ2-4,NA,NA,TRBV20-1,TGCAGTGCTAGGACAGAAAACATTCAGTACTTC,CSARTENIQYF
TRBJ2-5,NA,NA,TRBV18,TGTGCCAGCTCACCACCGTCTGGGGAGACCCAGTACTTC,CASSPPSGETQYF
TRBJ1-1,NA,NA,TRBV5-5,TGTGCCAGCAGCTTGGGGATCCCAGGGATGGAGGGCACTGAAGCTTTCTTT,CASSLGIPGMEGTEAFF
TRBJ2-1,NA,TRBD2,TRBV7-9,TGTGCCAGCAGCTTGGCGGGGGGCGCCCTCAATGAGCAGTTCTTC,CASSLAGGALNEQFF
TRBJ1-2,NA,TRBD1,TRBV28,TGTGCCAACCGGGACTCTTCAAAGGGGGCTAATGGCTACACCTTC,CANRDSSKGANGYTF
TRBJ1-5,NA,NA,TRBV16,TGTGCCAGCAGCCAATTCGACAATCAGCCCCAGCATTTT,CASSQFDNQPQHF
TRBJ2-5,NA,TRBD1,TRBV6-1,TGTGCCGGTGACAGGGGGAGGGAGACCCAGTACTTC,CAGDRGRETQYF
TRBJ1-5,once,NA,TRBV28,TGTGCCAGCAGCCCGACGGAGAATCAGCCCCAGCATTTT,CASSPTENQPQHF
TRBJ1-1,NA,NA,TRBV18,TGTGCCAGCTCACCTACCGGGACCGTAGGCGGAGCTTTCTTT,CASSPTGTVGGAFF
TRBJ2-3,NA,NA,TRBV30,TGTGCCTGGAGTGTTAGCACAGATACGCAGTATTTT,CAWSVSTDTQYF
TRBJ2-1,NA,NA,TRBV11-2,TGTGCCAGCACCCCGGGCGGAGCTAACAATGAGCAGTTCTTC,CASTPGGANNEQFF
TRBJ1-2,NA,TRBD1,TRBV6-5,TGTGCCAGCAGTTACAGGGGGCCGTATGGCTACACCTTC,CASSYRGPYGYTF
TRBJ2-7,NA,TRBD2,TRBV7-9,TGTGCCAGCAGCCCCGGGACTAGCGGGGGCCCACACTCCTACGAGCAGTACTTC,CASSPGTSGGPHSYEQYF
TRBJ2-2,NA,NA,TRBV11-2,TGTGCCAGCAGCTCCGCGAGCGGGAACACCGGGGAGCTGTTTTTT,CASSSASGNTGELFF
TRBJ2-5,NA,NA,TRBV27,TGTGCCAGCAGTGTGGCTGGGGAAGAGACCCAGTACTTC,CASSVAGEETQYF
TRBJ1-1,NA,NA,TRBV15,TGTGCCACCAGCAGATCGGGCAGTTTGAGGCCTGAAGCTTTCTTT,CATSRSGSLRPEAFF
TRBJ2-7,once,NA,TRBV4-3,TGCGCCAGCAGCCCACAGGGTCCGAGCGAGCAGTACTTC,CASSPQGPSEQYF
TRBJ2-7,NA,NA,TRBV7-9,TGTGCCAGCAGCTTTGCTGGGGTCGAGCAGTACTTC,CASSFAGVEQYF
TRBJ2-1,NA,NA,TRBV30,TGTGCCTGGAGTGTACAACTGAGCGGTGAGCAGTTCTTC,CAWSVQLSGEQFF
TRBJ2-3,NA,NA,TRBV28,TGTGCCCCCCCGGGGGCCACAGATACGCAGTATTTT,CAPPGATDTQYF
TRBJ2-5,NA,TRBD1,TRBV4-1,TGCGCCAGCAGCCAACGGGACAGGGGAGAGGAGACCCAGTACTTC,CASSQRDRGEETQYF
TRBJ2-5,NA,NA,TRBV5-1,TGCGCCAGCAGCTCGAACCAGGGGTTAGGCCAAGAGACCCAGTACTTC,CASSSNQGLGQETQYF
TRBJ2-5,NA,NA,TRBV5-6,TGTGCCAGCAGCCTGGGGTTTATCCAAGAGACCCAGTACTTC,CASSLGFIQETQYF